This T cell receptor (beta chain) emerged from a study of blood T cell repertoires in COVID-19. Study background: Material from acute and convalescent COVID-19 was sourced from the United States, Italy and Spain.

As processed by the authors: Estimated nucleated cell counts came from reference gene primer amplification. Generated by immunoSEQ multiplex PCR, the TCRdb table keeps only in-frame clones and is missing some. V, J and clone size are taken as reported in that table, and D and trimming were inferred from the DNA itself. Here the sample spans about 50,000 clones, over 85% being singletons. This CDR3 spans 16 amino acids. Germline V gene lookup returns CDR1 GTSNPN and CDR2 SVGIG (reference sequence). V trimming: 1 base; J trimming: 0 bases; junction bases outside the gene matches: 4. The receptor was isolated from a woman of 80 years or more with acute or convalescent COVID-19. Sequenced material: peripheral blood. The V and J genes are TRBV30 and TRBJ2-3; TRBD2 matches at 10 bases. The CDR3 protein is CAWSAGLAVSTDTQYF. CDR3 bases: TGTGCCTGGAGTGCTGGACTAGCGGTTAGCACAGATACGCAGTATTTT. Variable domain in full (rest from reference TRBV30 and TRBJ2-3): SQTIHQWPATLVQPVGSPLSLECTVEGTSNPNLYWYRQAAGRGLQLLFYSVGIGQISSEVPQNLSASRPQDRQFILSSKKLLLSDSGFYLCAWSAGLAVSTDTQYFGPGTRLTVL.